The present T cell receptor (beta chain) was sequenced within a study of blood T cells in healthy people across ages. Study findings and constraints: TCR beta diversity correlated strongly with naive T cell percentage.

This clonotype turned up a few times. The antigen is not known. Then a second PCR, running roughly 7 to 11 cycles, was carried out with a sample-barcoded 5' primer and a J-beta primer mix. TCRdb re-derived calls from the 5' RACE reads in MiXCR, one entry per CDR3 protein. Of 800,000 to 950,000 distinct CDR3 sequences listed, under 35% are singletons. These same data were also listed under a study on T cells of mothers and their children.

The TCR was taken from a woman in her forties in good health. The sequencing sample was made of blood.

Here the CDR3 reads CSARGTLAYEQYF. The CDR3 bases are TGCAGTGCTAGGGGGACGCTCGCCTACGAGCAGTACTTC. This sequence joins TRBV20-1 and TRBJ2-7; D is perhaps TRBD1 or TRBD2 (5 bases each). The CDR3 totals 13 residues. Trimming removed 3 bases at V and 2 bases at J, with 11 bases between. Germline V gene lookup returns CDR1 DFQATT and CDR2 SNEGSKA (reference sequence).